These 13 T cell receptor beta chains came from one sample sequenced in a study of CD8+ T cells in alopecia areata. Extraction and reverse transcription of RNA yielded cDNA as the sequencing template. The method was immunoSEQ multiplex PCR; TCRdb's version includes in-frame clones alone and lacks a portion of them. Among fewer than 150,000 clones, 50% to 75% were seen once, and the ten largest hold about 31%. Indicated treatment: oral pan-JAK inhibitor, 5-10 mg twice daily. The sequences come from CD8+ T cells sorted from blood, collected at week 4, from a patient treated with tofacitinib. These receptor sequences come from a human donor with alopecia areata.

This rearrangement joins TRBV6-5 to TRBJ2-7; perhaps TRBD1 as D (5 bases). Between the trimmed V and J ends, which lost 0 bases and 2 bases, there was a span of 11 bases. Germline CDR1 is MNHEY and CDR2 is SVGAGI. CDR3 length: 15 amino acids. CDR3 sequence reads: CASSYSPDRTYEQYF. The CDR3 DNA follows: TGTGCCAGCAGTTACTCGCCTGACAGAACCTACGAGCAGTACTTC.

The V call is TRBV15, the J call TRBJ2-1; 8 bases align to TRBD2. This CDR3 is 12 amino acids long. Germline values: CDR1 LNHNV, CDR2 YYDKDF (reference sequence). V gave up 3 bases and J gave up 12 bases; unmatched junction bases: 4. The CDR3 coding sequence is TGTGCCACCAGCAGTGGGACTAGTTTGCAGTTCTTC. Protein product: CATSSGTSLQFF.

The CDR3 loop reads CASSVDVYNEQFF. The CDR3 DNA follows: TGTGCCAGCAGTGTGGACGTGTACAATGAGCAGTTCTTC. The chain links TRBV27 to TRBJ2-1; D unclear. Germline values: CDR1 MNHEY, CDR2 SMNVEV (reference sequence). Trimming stripped 5 bases from V and 4 bases from J, with 9 bases between. The length of the CDR3 is 13 residues.

The chain couples TRBV30 to TRBJ1-1; D unclear. CDR3 length equals 13 residues. Trimming removed 0 bases at V and 12 bases at J, with 17 bases between. The germline gives CDR1 GTSNPN, CDR2 SVGIG (reference sequence). DNA of the CDR3: TGTGCCTGGAGTGTACAAGGGCACCAAGTGACTTTCTTT. This translates into CAWSVQGHQVTFF.

This rearrangement joins TRBV30 to TRBJ2-3; D is undetermined. This CDR3 is built from 14 residues. Trimming pared 4 bases from V and 1 base from J, leaving 12 bases between. The germline V gene encodes CDR1 GTSNPN and CDR2 SVGIG (reference sequence). In DNA, the CDR3 is TGTGCCTGGACTTCGGGCAGTGGCACAGATACGCAGTATTTT. Its translation is CAWTSGSGTDTQYF.

The chain links TRBV30 to TRBJ1-1; no reliable D call. The length of the CDR3 is 13 residues. The ends were cut back, 4 bases at V and 3 bases at J, with 12 bases in the middle. CDR1 and CDR2 from the germline V gene are GTSNPN and SVGIG (reference sequence). The CDR3 loop reads CAWNEGWYTEAFF. The CDR3 DNA reads as TGTGCCTGGAATGAGGGATGGTACACTGAAGCTTTCTTT. The full variable domain, rest sourced from reference TRBV30 and TRBJ1-1, is SQTIHQWPATLVQPVGSPLSLECTVEGTSNPNLYWYRQAAGRGLQLLFYSVGIGQISSEVPQNLSASRPQDRQFILSSKKLLLSDSGFYLCAWNEGWYTEAFFGQGTRLTVV.

The chain uses TRBV9 and TRBJ1-1; tentative D call: TRBD1 (5 bases). Trimming stripped 5 bases from V and 1 base from J, with 9 bases between. Germline-derived CDR1 and CDR2 are SGDLS and YYNGEE. The CDR3 is 13 amino acids. CDR3 bases: TGTGCCAGCAGGGACATCACGAACACTGAAGCTTTCTTT. It encodes CASRDITNTEAFF. Full variable domain (rest looked up from reference TRBV9 and TRBJ1-1): DSGVTQTPKHLITATGQRVTLRCSPRSGDLSVYWYQQSLDQGLQFLIQYYNGEERAKGNILERFSAQQFPDLHSELNLSSLELGDSALYFCASRDITNTEAFFGQGTRLTVV.

This sequence joins TRBV29-1 and TRBJ2-1; 9 bases match TRBD2. The CDR3 contains 15 residues. From germline, CDR1 is SQVTM and CDR2 ANQGSEA. The ends lost 3 bases at V and 2 bases at J; junction bases unmatched: 5. This CDR3 reads CSVDPRLAAYNEQFF. In DNA, the CDR3 is TGCAGCGTTGACCCCCGACTAGCGGCCTACAATGAGCAGTTCTTC.

This rearrangement joins TRBV5-6 to TRBJ2-7; 9 nucleotides line up with TRBD1. V was clipped by 3 bases and J by 3 bases; unmatched bases: 4. Germline CDR1 SGHDT, CDR2 YYEEEE. The CDR3 contains 14 residues. CDR3 sequence (DNA): TGTGCCAGCAGCTGGGGGACAGGGATCTACGAGCAGTACTTC. Residues: CASSWGTGIYEQYF. Together with reference TRBV5-6 and TRBJ2-7, the CDR3 gives the full variable domain: DAGVTQSPTHLIKTRGQQVTLRCSPKSGHDTVSWYQQALGQGPQFIFQYYEEEERQRGNFPDRFSGHQFPNYSSELNVNALLLGDSALYLCASSWGTGIYEQYFGPGTRLTVT.

The chain joins TRBV6-6 to TRBJ2-7; D gene ambiguous. Germline V gene lookup returns CDR1 MNHNY and CDR2 SVGAGI (reference sequence). CDR3 length: 13 amino acids. V lost 4 bases and J 2 bases, leaving 9 bases between the germline ends. The CDR3 protein is CASSSELPYEQYF. Written as DNA, the CDR3 is TGTGCCAGCAGTTCAGAGCTGCCCTACGAGCAGTACTTC.

The rearrangement links TRBV30 to TRBJ1-1, with a weak D call TRBD1 (6 bases). This CDR3 spans 15 amino acids. V was cut by 0 bases and J by 7 bases, with 18 bases left in between. Germline V gene data show CDR1 as GTSNPN and CDR2 as SVGIG (reference sequence). For the CDR3, the DNA is TGTGCCTGGAGTGTAAGGTGGGGGCGGAATATTGAAGCTTTCTTT. It specifies CAWSVRWGRNIEAFF.

This clone occurred a few times. The rearrangement links TRBV29-1 to TRBJ1-1; D might be TRBD1 (5 bases). This CDR3 comprises 12 residues. V was clipped by 7 bases and J by 6 bases, with 15 bases between them. The V gene's germline CDR1 is SQVTM and CDR2 ANQGSEA. This chain's CDR3 is CSGALGVAEAFF. CDR3 bases: TGCAGCGGGGCATTGGGGGTCGCTGAAGCTTTCTTT.

The chain carries TRBV4-3 and TRBJ2-4; TRBD1 is a possible D gene (5 bases). Deletions cut 3 bases from V and 8 bases from J, with 17 bases between. The CDR3 loop spans 15 amino acids. Germline CDR1 LGHNA, CDR2 YSLEER. As DNA, the CDR3 is TGCGCCAGCAGCCAGGGTCGGATGACAGTCGACATTCAGTACTTC. Amino acids: CASSQGRMTVDIQYF.